The 13 T cell receptor beta chains below come from one sample, sequenced in a study of tumour-infiltrating T cells in Burkitt lymphoma. TCRdb's table, derived via immunoSEQ multiplex PCR, lists solely in-frame clones and lacks some. This table holds under 15,000 clones, over 30% found once. The sample was tumor tissue. The source is a human donor with diffuse large B-cell lymphoma.

J is TRBJ2-2 and V is TRBV30; no firm D call. Trimming cost V 3 bases and J 2 bases, with 7 bases left between them. The CDR3 consists of 13 residues. Germline assignment: CDR1 GTSNPN and CDR2 SVGIG (reference sequence). The CDR3 spells CAWSNRNTGELFF. CDR3 DNA: TGTGCCTGGAGCAACAGAAACACCGGGGAGCTGTTTTTT.

This rearrangement joins TRBV15 to TRBJ1-5, with a tentative D call TRBD1 (5 bases). CDR1 is LNHNV, CDR2 YYDKDF, per germline (reference sequence). The CDR3 has 15 amino acids. V lost 1 base to trimming and J lost 1 base, with 8 bases between them. This chain's CDR3 is CATSRGRQSNQPQHF. CDR3 nucleotides: TGTGCCACCAGCAGAGGTCGACAGAGCAATCAGCCCCAGCATTTT.

In DNA form, the CDR3 reads TGTGCCAGCAGCTCTGGACAGTTGAACACTGAAGCTTTCTTT. Translating gives CASSSGQLNTEAFF. This sequence joins TRBV7-2 and TRBJ1-1, with D perhaps matching TRBD1 (6 bases). Germline CDR1 is SGHTA and CDR2 is FQGNSA. The CDR3 loop spans 14 amino acids. V gave up 4 bases and J gave up 0 bases, with 9 bases separating them.

The chain uses TRBV19 and TRBJ2-1, with D unresolved. Trimming shortened V by 7 bases and J by 0 bases, and 16 bases separated the two germline ends. Germline V gene data show CDR1 as LNHDA and CDR2 as SQIVND (reference sequence). The CDR3 loop spans 16 amino acids. The CDR3 DNA follows: TGTGCCAGTACCAAGGATCCCTTCAGCTCCTACAATGAGCAGTTCTTC. Its protein is CASTKDPFSSYNEQFF.

This chain links TRBV21-1 with TRBJ1-1; whether TRBD1, the table's D call, matches the DNA was not checked. TRBV21-1 is a documented pseudogene. This CDR3 region has 16 residues. CDR3 coding DNA: TGTGCCAGCATCGGACAGGGGGCTATGGACAGCACTGAAGCTTTCTTT. Its protein is CASIGQGAMDSTEAFF.

In its sample, this clone ranks as medium-sized. The genes are TRBV9 and TRBJ1-3, with 9 bases that match TRBD1. This CDR3 has 16 residues. Per the germline V gene, CDR1 is SGDLS and CDR2 is YYNGEE. Trimming cost V 3 bases and J 4 bases; bases outside gene matches: 8. The CDR3 loop is CASSETNRGQGNTIYF. DNA of the CDR3: TGTGCCAGCAGCGAAACAAACAGGGGGCAGGGAAACACCATATATTTT.

The rearrangement uses TRBV5-4 and TRBJ1-2, with D unresolved. Germline-derived CDR1 and CDR2 are SGHNT and YYREEE (reference sequence). Trimming shortened V by 0 bases and J by 2 bases, and 11 bases separated the two germline ends. This CDR3 comprises 15 residues. In nucleotides, the CDR3 is TGTGCCAGCAGCTTGGATCCAGAGCCCAACTATGGCTACACCTTC. This translates into CASSLDPEPNYGYTF.

The rearrangement links TRBV6-1 to TRBJ2-3, with 9 bases lining up with TRBD2. This CDR3 is 15 amino acids long. Unmatched junction bases numbered 9, after V lost 6 bases and J lost 5 bases. Per the germline V gene, CDR1 is MNHNS and CDR2 is SASEGT. The CDR3 region has the DNA TGTGCCAGCAGAGGGTTAGCGGGAGTGATAGATACGCAGTATTTT. This sequence encodes CASRGLAGVIDTQYF.

This clone has a handful of counts. In nucleotides, the CDR3 is TGTGCCAGCAGCTTTCCGGAGAGTGAAGCTTTCTTT. Translating it yields CASSFPESEAFF. The V and J genes are TRBV7-9 and TRBJ1-1; D ambiguous. The germline CDR1 and CDR2 sequences are SEHNR and FQNEAQ (reference sequence). The CDR3 spans 12 residues. Trimming cost V 3 bases and J 7 bases, with 9 bases left between them.

This clone has just one count. CDR3 DNA sequence: TGTGCCAGCAGCTCTTACGCAGCGAACACTGAAGCTTTCTTT. This gives the protein CASSSYAANTEAFF. The V gene is TRBV5-4, the J gene TRBJ1-1; D is uncertain. V was cut by 3 bases and J by 1 base, with 10 bases left in between. The CDR3 runs 14 residues. From germline, CDR1 is SGHNT and CDR2 YYREEE (reference sequence).

In this sample, this clone is medium-sized (0.01 to 0.1%). The rearrangement links TRBV28 to TRBJ2-3, with TRBD2 matching 8 bases. This CDR3 comprises 14 residues. The ends lost 2 bases at V and 6 bases at J; junction bases unmatched: 4. Germline V gene lookup returns CDR1 MDHEN and CDR2 SYDVKM. In DNA form, the CDR3 reads TGTGCCAGCAGTTTAACGGGAGGGGGGGATACGCAGTATTTT. This sequence encodes CASSLTGGGDTQYF. The variable domain in full, with the rest retrieved from reference TRBV28 and TRBJ2-3, is DVKVTQSSRYLVKRTGEKVFLECVQDMDHENMFWYRQDPGLGLRLIYFSYDVKMKEKGDIPEGYSVSREKKERFSLILESASTNQTSMYLCASSLTGGGDTQYFGPGTRLTVL.

This clone was observed a few times. The chain combines TRBV2 with TRBJ2-1; 10 bases are shared with TRBD2. The trim removed 2 bases at V and 10 bases at J, leaving 5 bases unmatched. The CDR3 has 14 amino acids. Germline V gives CDR1 SNHLY, CDR2 FYNNEI. The CDR3 nucleotides are TGTGCCAGCAGTGAACTAGCGGGAGAGTGGGAGCAGTTCTTC. Translated: CASSELAGEWEQFF.

This chain links TRBV10-3 with TRBJ1-2; TRBD1 agrees at 8 bases. The ends lost 8 bases at V and 8 bases at J; junction bases unmatched: 7. Per the germline V gene, CDR1 is ENHRY and CDR2 is SYGVKD. The CDR3 is made up of 12 amino acids. CDR3 sequence: CAIGGQGSGYTF. The CDR3, as DNA: TGTGCCATCGGAGGACAGGGAAGCGGCTACACCTTC.